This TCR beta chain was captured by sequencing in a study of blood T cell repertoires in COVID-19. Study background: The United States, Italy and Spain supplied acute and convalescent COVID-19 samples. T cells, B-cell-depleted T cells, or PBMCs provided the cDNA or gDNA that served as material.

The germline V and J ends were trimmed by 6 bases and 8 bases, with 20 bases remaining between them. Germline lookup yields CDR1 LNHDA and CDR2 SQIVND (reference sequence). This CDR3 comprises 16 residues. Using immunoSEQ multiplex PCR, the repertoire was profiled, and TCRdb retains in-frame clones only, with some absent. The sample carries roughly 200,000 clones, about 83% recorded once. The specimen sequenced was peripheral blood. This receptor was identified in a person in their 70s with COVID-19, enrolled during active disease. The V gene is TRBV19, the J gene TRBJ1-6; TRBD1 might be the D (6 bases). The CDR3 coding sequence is TGTGCCAGTAGGCTGGATTCAGGGGATGGGTATTCACCCCTCCACTTT. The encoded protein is CASRLDSGDGYSPLHF.